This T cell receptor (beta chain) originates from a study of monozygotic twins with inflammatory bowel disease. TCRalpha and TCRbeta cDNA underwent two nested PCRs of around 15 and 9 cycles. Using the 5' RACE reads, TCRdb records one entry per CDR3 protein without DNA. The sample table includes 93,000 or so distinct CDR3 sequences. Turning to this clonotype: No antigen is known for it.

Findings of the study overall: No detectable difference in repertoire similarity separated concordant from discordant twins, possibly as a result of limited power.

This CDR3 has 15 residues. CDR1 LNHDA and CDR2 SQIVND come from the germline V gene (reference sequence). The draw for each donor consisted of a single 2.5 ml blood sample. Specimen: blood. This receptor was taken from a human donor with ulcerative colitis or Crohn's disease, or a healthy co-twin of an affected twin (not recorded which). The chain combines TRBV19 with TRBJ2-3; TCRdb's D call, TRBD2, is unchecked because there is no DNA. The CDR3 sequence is CASSSRGAGIGTQYF.